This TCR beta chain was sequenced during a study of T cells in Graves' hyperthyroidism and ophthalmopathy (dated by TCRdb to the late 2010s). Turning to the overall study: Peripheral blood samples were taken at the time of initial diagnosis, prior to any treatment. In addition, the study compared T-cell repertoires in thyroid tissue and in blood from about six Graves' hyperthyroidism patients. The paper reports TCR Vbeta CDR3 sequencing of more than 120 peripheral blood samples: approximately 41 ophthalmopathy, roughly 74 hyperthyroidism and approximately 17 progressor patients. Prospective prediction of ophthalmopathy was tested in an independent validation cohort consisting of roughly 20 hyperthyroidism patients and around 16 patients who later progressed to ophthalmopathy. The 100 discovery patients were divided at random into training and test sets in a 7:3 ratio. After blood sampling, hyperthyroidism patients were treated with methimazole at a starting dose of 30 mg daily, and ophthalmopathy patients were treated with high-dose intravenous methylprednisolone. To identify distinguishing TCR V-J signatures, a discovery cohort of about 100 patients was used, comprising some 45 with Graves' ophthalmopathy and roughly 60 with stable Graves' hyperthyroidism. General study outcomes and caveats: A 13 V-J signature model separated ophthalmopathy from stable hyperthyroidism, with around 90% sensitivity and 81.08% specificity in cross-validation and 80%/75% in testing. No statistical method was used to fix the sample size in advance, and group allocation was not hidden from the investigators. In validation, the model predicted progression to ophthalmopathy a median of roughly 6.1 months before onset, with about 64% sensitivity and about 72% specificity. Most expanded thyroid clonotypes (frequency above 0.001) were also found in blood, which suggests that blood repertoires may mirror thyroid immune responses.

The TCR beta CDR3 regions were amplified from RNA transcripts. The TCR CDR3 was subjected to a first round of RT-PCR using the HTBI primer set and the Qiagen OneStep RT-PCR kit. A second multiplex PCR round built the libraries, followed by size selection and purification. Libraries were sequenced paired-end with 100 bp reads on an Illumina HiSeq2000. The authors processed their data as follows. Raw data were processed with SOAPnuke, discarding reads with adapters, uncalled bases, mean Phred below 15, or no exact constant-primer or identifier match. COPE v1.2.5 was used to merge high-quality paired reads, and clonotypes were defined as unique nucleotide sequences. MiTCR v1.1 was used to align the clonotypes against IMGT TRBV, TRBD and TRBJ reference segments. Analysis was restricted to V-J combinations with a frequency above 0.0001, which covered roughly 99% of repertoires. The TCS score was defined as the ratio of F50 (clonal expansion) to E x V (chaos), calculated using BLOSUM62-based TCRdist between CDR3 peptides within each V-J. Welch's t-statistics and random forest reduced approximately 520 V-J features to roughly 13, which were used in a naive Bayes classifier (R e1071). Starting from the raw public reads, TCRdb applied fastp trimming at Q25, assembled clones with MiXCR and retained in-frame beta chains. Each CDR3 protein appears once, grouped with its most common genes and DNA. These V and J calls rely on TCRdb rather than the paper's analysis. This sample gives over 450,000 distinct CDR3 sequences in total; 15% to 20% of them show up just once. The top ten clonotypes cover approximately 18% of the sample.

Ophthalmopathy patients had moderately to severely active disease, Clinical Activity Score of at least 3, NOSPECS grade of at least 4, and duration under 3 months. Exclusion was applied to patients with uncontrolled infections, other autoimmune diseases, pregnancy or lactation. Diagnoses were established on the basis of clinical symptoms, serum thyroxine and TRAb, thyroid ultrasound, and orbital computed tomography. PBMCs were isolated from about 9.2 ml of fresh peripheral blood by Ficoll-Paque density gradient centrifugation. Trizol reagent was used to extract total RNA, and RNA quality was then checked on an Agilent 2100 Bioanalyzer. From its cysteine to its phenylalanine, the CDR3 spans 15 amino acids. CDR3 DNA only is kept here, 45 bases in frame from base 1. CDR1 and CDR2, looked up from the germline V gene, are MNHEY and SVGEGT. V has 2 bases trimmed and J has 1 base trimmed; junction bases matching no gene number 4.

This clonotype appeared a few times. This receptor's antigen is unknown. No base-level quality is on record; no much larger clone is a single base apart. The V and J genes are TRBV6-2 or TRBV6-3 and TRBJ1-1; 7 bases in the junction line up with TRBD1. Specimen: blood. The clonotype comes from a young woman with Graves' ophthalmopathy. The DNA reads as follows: TGTGCCAGCAGTTACCCCCGACAGGGGAACACTGAAGCTTTCTTT. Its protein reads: CASSYPRQGNTEAFF.